This is a list of T cell receptor beta chains from one sample in a study of CD8+CD57+ T cells in acquired aplastic anemia. Each CDR3 protein is one row after TCRdb ran MiXCR on the reads. Of over 150,000 distinct CDR3 sequences listed, roughly three fifths were seen once; the top ten hold 42%. Sample: sorted CD4+, CD8+, or CD8+CD57+ T cells (not recorded which) from PBMCs. The receptors originated from a human donor with aplastic anemia. Both conserved end residues are part of each CDR3. Fields, in order: CDR3 protein, CDR3 DNA, J gene, D gene, clone size, V gene. The D gene is left open where the match is weak. Some rows have no size entry. The others give once, few or many, or a class for an expanded clone.

CDR3 protein: CATSTPRGLYNEQFF
CDR3 DNA: TGTGCCACCAGCACGCCGCGGGGACTTTACAATGAGCAGTTCTTC
J gene: TRBJ2-1
D gene: NA
clone size: NA
V gene: TRBV15

CDR3 protein: CASSIWGTGELFF
CDR3 DNA: TGTGCCAGTAGTATTTGGGGTACCGGGGAGCTGTTTTTT
J gene: TRBJ2-2
D gene: NA
clone size: many
V gene: TRBV19

CDR3 protein: CASSIGTSGINEQFF
CDR3 DNA: TGTGCCAGTAGTATCGGGACTAGCGGGATAAATGAGCAGTTCTTC
J gene: TRBJ2-1
D gene: TRBD2
clone size: NA
V gene: TRBV19

CDR3 protein: CASSLVLANEQFF
CDR3 DNA: TGTGCCAGCAGCTTAGTCCTAGCCAACGAGCAGTTCTTC
J gene: TRBJ2-1
D gene: NA
clone size: once
V gene: TRBV7-2

CDR3 protein: CASSERGQGLGFYEQYF
CDR3 DNA: TGTGCCAGCAGTGAAAGGGGACAGGGTCTAGGGTTCTACGAGCAGTACTTC
J gene: TRBJ2-7
D gene: TRBD1
clone size: NA
V gene: TRBV2

CDR3 protein: CATRRGTAEAFF
CDR3 DNA: TGTGCCACCAGAAGAGGGACAGCAGAAGCTTTCTTT
J gene: TRBJ1-1
D gene: TRBD1
clone size: NA
V gene: TRBV15

CDR3 protein: CASPPPWRRELSGGEQYF
CDR3 DNA: TGTGCCAGTCCCCCTCCATGGCGGCGGGAGCTCTCCGGGGGCGAGCAGTACTTC
J gene: TRBJ2-7
D gene: TRBD2
clone size: NA
V gene: TRBV19

CDR3 protein: CAIGGTASGNTIYF
CDR3 DNA: TGTGCCATCGGAGGGACAGCCTCTGGAAACACCATATATTTT
J gene: TRBJ1-3
D gene: TRBD1
clone size: NA
V gene: TRBV10-3

CDR3 protein: CASSQLEGEKLFF
CDR3 DNA: TGTGCCAGCAGCCAATTGGAAGGCGAAAAACTGTTTTTT
J gene: TRBJ1-4
D gene: NA
clone size: NA
V gene: TRBV14

CDR3 protein: CASSGQGSGGTDTQYF
CDR3 DNA: TGCGCCAGCAGTGGCCAAGGAAGCGGGGGCACAGATACGCAGTATTTT
J gene: TRBJ2-3
D gene: TRBD2
clone size: many
V gene: TRBV10-1

CDR3 protein: CASSFDRGNQPQHF
CDR3 DNA: TGTGCCAGCAGTTTTGACAGGGGGAATCAGCCCCAGCATTTT
J gene: TRBJ1-5
D gene: TRBD1
clone size: NA
V gene: TRBV27

CDR3 protein: CSARPTTTGELFF
CDR3 DNA: TGCAGTGCTAGGCCCACCACCACCGGGGAGCTGTTTTTT
J gene: TRBJ2-2
D gene: NA
clone size: NA
V gene: TRBV20-1

CDR3 protein: CASSPMGGLSHDEQFF
CDR3 DNA: TGTGCCAGCAGTCCGATGGGCGGCCTTTCACACGATGAGCAGTTCTTC
J gene: TRBJ2-1
D gene: NA
clone size: once
V gene: TRBV6-5

CDR3 protein: CATSDLEGQGAGEQYF
CDR3 DNA: TGTGCCACCAGTGATTTGGAGGGACAGGGGGCCGGCGAGCAGTACTTC
J gene: TRBJ2-7
D gene: TRBD1
clone size: NA
V gene: TRBV7-2

CDR3 protein: CASRAGTSGIDEQYF
CDR3 DNA: TGCGCCAGCAGAGCCGGGACTAGCGGGATCGACGAGCAGTACTTC
J gene: TRBJ2-7
D gene: TRBD2
clone size: NA
V gene: TRBV10-2

CDR3 protein: CASSESRAGVQDTQYF
CDR3 DNA: TGTGCCAGCAGTGAATCTAGAGCGGGGGTTCAAGATACGCAGTATTTT
J gene: TRBJ2-3
D gene: TRBD2
clone size: many
V gene: TRBV2

CDR3 protein: CSARTDTEAFF
CDR3 DNA: TGCAGTGCCAGGACAGACACTGAAGCTTTCTTT
J gene: TRBJ1-1
D gene: NA
clone size: NA
V gene: TRBV20-1

CDR3 protein: CASSPLSGLAGGADTQYF
CDR3 DNA: TGTGCCAGCAGCCCCCTGTCGGGCCTAGCGGGAGGAGCAGATACGCAGTATTTT
J gene: TRBJ2-3
D gene: TRBD2
clone size: NA
V gene: TRBV7-9

CDR3 protein: CASSVASSSYNEQFF
CDR3 DNA: TGTGCCAGCAGCGTAGCTTCTAGCTCCTACAATGAGCAGTTCTTC
J gene: TRBJ2-1
D gene: NA
clone size: NA
V gene: TRBV9

CDR3 protein: CATSRDRAHIQYF
CDR3 DNA: TGTGCCACCAGCAGAGATAGGGCGCACATTCAGTACTTC
J gene: TRBJ2-4
D gene: NA
clone size: many
V gene: TRBV15

CDR3 protein: CASSLSGPTEAFF
CDR3 DNA: TGTGCCAGCAGTTTATCCGGTCCCACTGAAGCTTTCTTT
J gene: TRBJ1-1
D gene: NA
clone size: many
V gene: TRBV6-5

CDR3 protein: CASSEVGRCETQYF
CDR3 DNA: TGTGCCAGCAGTGAAGTCGGGAGATGTGAGACCCAGTACTTC
J gene: TRBJ2-5
D gene: NA
clone size: NA
V gene: TRBV2

CDR3 protein: CASSLAHGNEQYF
CDR3 DNA: TGTGCCAGCAGCTTAGCGCATGGTAACGAGCAGTACTTC
J gene: TRBJ2-7
D gene: NA
clone size: NA
V gene: TRBV7-9

CDR3 protein: CASSSGTGKGTQYF
CDR3 DNA: TGCGCCAGCAGCTCCGGGACAGGGAAAGGTACGCAGTATTTT
J gene: TRBJ2-3
D gene: TRBD1
clone size: once
V gene: TRBV5-1

CDR3 protein: CSMAGLGVWEQYF
CDR3 DNA: TGCTCCATGGCGGGACTCGGGGTTTGGGAGCAGTACTTC
J gene: TRBJ2-7
D gene: NA
clone size: NA
V gene: TRBV20-1

CDR3 protein: CAIARDGPSKNSPLHF
CDR3 DNA: TGTGCCATCGCCCGGGACGGCCCATCCAAGAATTCACCCCTCCACTTT
J gene: TRBJ1-6
D gene: NA
clone size: NA
V gene: TRBV10-3

CDR3 protein: CATSHSGSSYNEQFF
CDR3 DNA: TGTGCCACCAGTCATAGCGGGAGCTCCTACAATGAGCAGTTCTTC
J gene: TRBJ2-1
D gene: TRBD2
clone size: NA
V gene: TRBV15

CDR3 protein: CASSIIQRGNTEAFF
CDR3 DNA: TGCGCCAGCAGCATCATACAACGGGGAAACACTGAAGCTTTCTTT
J gene: TRBJ1-1
D gene: NA
clone size: once
V gene: TRBV5-1

CDR3 protein: CASSFVGLPETQYF
CDR3 DNA: TGTGCCAGCAGTTTCGTAGGACTCCCAGAGACCCAGTACTTC
J gene: TRBJ2-5
D gene: NA
clone size: many
V gene: TRBV12-3/TRBV12-4

CDR3 protein: CASSFRVQGSTGELFF
CDR3 DNA: TGTGCCAGCAGCTTTCGAGTCCAGGGTAGCACCGGGGAGCTGTTTTTT
J gene: TRBJ2-2
D gene: NA
clone size: few
V gene: TRBV7-2

CDR3 protein: CASSLRHSEDRGRYEQYF
CDR3 DNA: TGTGCCAGCAGCTTACGCCATTCAGAGGACAGGGGGCGGTACGAGCAGTACTTC
J gene: TRBJ2-7
D gene: TRBD1
clone size: few
V gene: TRBV7-6

CDR3 protein: CASSWITGKGDYEQYF
CDR3 DNA: TGTGCCAGCAGTTGGATCACAGGCAAAGGGGACTACGAGCAGTACTTC
J gene: TRBJ2-7
D gene: NA
clone size: NA
V gene: TRBV6-2/TRBV6-3

CDR3 protein: CATSNLRDGQETQYF
CDR3 DNA: TGTGCCACCAGCAACCTCCGGGACGGACAAGAGACCCAGTACTTC
J gene: TRBJ2-5
D gene: NA
clone size: few
V gene: TRBV15

CDR3 protein: CASSLDGTNTGELFF
CDR3 DNA: TGCGCCAGCAGCTTGGACGGGACGAACACCGGGGAGCTGTTTTTT
J gene: TRBJ2-2
D gene: NA
clone size: NA
V gene: TRBV5-1

CDR3 protein: CASSLDGPHTGELFF
CDR3 DNA: TGCGCCAGCAGCTTGGATGGGCCCCACACCGGGGAGCTGTTTTTT
J gene: TRBJ2-2
D gene: NA
clone size: NA
V gene: TRBV5-1

CDR3 protein: CASSQDKGGTTGELFF
CDR3 DNA: TGTGCCAGCAGCCAAGATAAGGGGGGTACCACCGGGGAGCTGTTTTTT
J gene: TRBJ2-2
D gene: NA
clone size: once
V gene: TRBV14

CDR3 protein: CASSLELAGSSYEQYF
CDR3 DNA: TGTGCCAGCAGCTTAGAGCTAGCGGGTAGCTCCTACGAGCAGTACTTC
J gene: TRBJ2-7
D gene: TRBD2
clone size: NA
V gene: TRBV7-6

CDR3 protein: CASSLEERGEQYF
CDR3 DNA: TGTGCCAGCAGCTTAGAAGAGCGGGGCGAGCAGTACTTC
J gene: TRBJ2-7
D gene: TRBD2
clone size: NA
V gene: TRBV11-3

CDR3 protein: CASKKVLGEQYF
CDR3 DNA: TGTGCCAGCAAAAAAGTCTTGGGCGAGCAGTACTTC
J gene: TRBJ2-7
D gene: NA
clone size: NA
V gene: TRBV12-3/TRBV12-4

CDR3 protein: CASSFYRGGGNTF
CDR3 DNA: TGTGCCAGCAGCTTTTACAGGGGTGGTGGAAACACCTTC
J gene: TRBJ1-2
D gene: TRBD1
clone size: few
V gene: TRBV7-2

CDR3 protein: CASSLVGTAGNTIYF
CDR3 DNA: TGTGCCAGCAGCTTAGTGGGGACGGCTGGAAACACCATATATTTT
J gene: TRBJ1-3
D gene: NA
clone size: NA
V gene: TRBV7-9

CDR3 protein: CASSLLEEQYF
CDR3 DNA: TGTGCCAGCAGTCTGCTAGAGGAGCAGTACTTC
J gene: TRBJ2-7
D gene: NA
clone size: many
V gene: TRBV6-2/TRBV6-3

CDR3 protein: CASSFGGREQFF
CDR3 DNA: TGTGCCAGCAGTTTCGGAGGACGAGAGCAGTTCTTC
J gene: TRBJ2-1
D gene: NA
clone size: NA
V gene: TRBV12-3/TRBV12-4

CDR3 protein: CASSATLIRAHQPQHF
CDR3 DNA: TGTGCCAGCAGTGCAACCCTCATCAGGGCCCATCAGCCCCAGCATTTT
J gene: TRBJ1-5
D gene: NA
clone size: many
V gene: TRBV2

CDR3 protein: CASSPAAGNEQFF
CDR3 DNA: TGTGCCAGCAGCCCGGCCGCCGGGAATGAGCAGTTCTTC
J gene: TRBJ2-1
D gene: NA
clone size: NA
V gene: TRBV14

CDR3 protein: CASSSPDRGLGETQYF
CDR3 DNA: TGTGCCAGCAGCTCGCCGGACAGGGGGCTTGGGGAGACCCAGTACTTC
J gene: TRBJ2-5
D gene: TRBD1
clone size: NA
V gene: TRBV7-8

CDR3 protein: CASSFSGTVTGELFF
CDR3 DNA: TGCGCCAGCAGCTTTAGCGGGACGGTCACCGGGGAGCTGTTTTTT
J gene: TRBJ2-2
D gene: TRBD2
clone size: NA
V gene: TRBV7-3

CDR3 protein: CASRTGNSPLHF
CDR3 DNA: TGTGCCAGCCGGACGGGGAATTCACCCCTCCACTTT
J gene: TRBJ1-6
D gene: NA
clone size: few
V gene: TRBV15

CDR3 protein: CASSLGTGSRETQYF
CDR3 DNA: TGTGCCAGCAGCTTGGGGACAGGGAGTCGGGAGACCCAGTACTTC
J gene: TRBJ2-5
D gene: TRBD1
clone size: NA
V gene: TRBV7-8

CDR3 protein: CASSANRVHTEAFF
CDR3 DNA: TGTGCCAGCAGCGCCAATCGGGTCCACACTGAAGCTTTCTTT
J gene: TRBJ1-1
D gene: NA
clone size: NA
V gene: TRBV7-3

CDR3 protein: CASSLARDSREETQYF
CDR3 DNA: TGTGCCAGCAGCTTAGCGCGAGACAGTAGGGAGGAGACCCAGTACTTC
J gene: TRBJ2-5
D gene: NA
clone size: NA
V gene: TRBV7-2

CDR3 protein: CANQRTSGTDTQYF
CDR3 DNA: TGTGCCAACCAGCGGACTAGCGGCACAGATACGCAGTATTTT
J gene: TRBJ2-3
D gene: TRBD2
clone size: NA
V gene: TRBV12-3/TRBV12-4

CDR3 protein: CATSSVRDYEQYF
CDR3 DNA: TGTGCCACCAGCAGTGTGAGGGACTACGAGCAGTACTTC
J gene: TRBJ2-7
D gene: NA
clone size: many
V gene: TRBV15

CDR3 protein: CASSRGYTSRETQYF
CDR3 DNA: TGTGCCAGCAGCCGAGGGTATACTAGTCGAGAGACCCAGTACTTC
J gene: TRBJ2-5
D gene: NA
clone size: NA
V gene: TRBV7-3

CDR3 protein: CASSLGTDTYGYTIYF
CDR3 DNA: TGTGCCAGCAGCTTAGGAACAGACACCTATGGCTACACCATATATTTT
J gene: TRBJ1-3
D gene: NA
clone size: NA
V gene: TRBV7-3

CDR3 protein: CASRPDRGRTYGYTF
CDR3 DNA: TGTGCCAGCAGACCCGACAGGGGGCGTACCTATGGCTACACCTTC
J gene: TRBJ1-2
D gene: TRBD1
clone size: few
V gene: TRBV7-9

CDR3 protein: CASSLLGDVNEQFF
CDR3 DNA: TGTGCCAGCAGCCTCCTCGGGGACGTCAATGAGCAGTTCTTC
J gene: TRBJ2-1
D gene: NA
clone size: once
V gene: TRBV7-3

CDR3 protein: CASKTPGAALAYEQYF
CDR3 DNA: TGCGCCAGCAAAACACCTGGGGCAGCTTTGGCCTACGAGCAGTACTTC
J gene: TRBJ2-7
D gene: NA
clone size: NA
V gene: TRBV10-1

CDR3 protein: CASSHMAGTSNEQFF
CDR3 DNA: TGTGCCAGCAGTCACATGGCCGGGACTAGTAATGAGCAGTTCTTC
J gene: TRBJ2-1
D gene: TRBD2
clone size: NA
V gene: TRBV7-8